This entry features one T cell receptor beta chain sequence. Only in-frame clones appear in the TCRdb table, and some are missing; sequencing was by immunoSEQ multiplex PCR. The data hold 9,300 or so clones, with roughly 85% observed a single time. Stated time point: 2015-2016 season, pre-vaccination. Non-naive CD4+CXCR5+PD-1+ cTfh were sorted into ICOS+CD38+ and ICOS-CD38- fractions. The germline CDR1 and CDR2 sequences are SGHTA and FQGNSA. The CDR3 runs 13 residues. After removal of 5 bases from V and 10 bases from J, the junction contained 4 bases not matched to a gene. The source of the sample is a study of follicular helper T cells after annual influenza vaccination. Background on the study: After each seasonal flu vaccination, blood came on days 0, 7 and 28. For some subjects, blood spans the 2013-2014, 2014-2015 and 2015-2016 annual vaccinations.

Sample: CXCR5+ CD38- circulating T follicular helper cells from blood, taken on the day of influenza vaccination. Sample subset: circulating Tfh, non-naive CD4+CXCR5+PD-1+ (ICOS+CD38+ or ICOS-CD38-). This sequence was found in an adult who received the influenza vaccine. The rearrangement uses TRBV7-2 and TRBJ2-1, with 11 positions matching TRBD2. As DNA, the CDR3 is TGTGCCAGCAGCCTCGGGACTAGCGGCGAGCAGTTCTTC. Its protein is CASSLGTSGEQFF.